The sequence of this T cell receptor (beta chain) was determined in a study of OX40 agonist ivuxolimab in advanced cancers. Turning to the study itself: A history of anti-PD-1, anti-PD-L1 or anti-CTLA-4 therapy was acceptable, and 30% to 45% had some. Overall study findings and caveats: CD4+ and CD8+ blood T cells expanded clonally by week 6 at 0.1 to 3.0 mg/kg. Expanded clones tended on average to be more numerous among CD8+ T cells than CD4+.

A single count supports this clone. Its specificity is unknown. The data were produced by immunoSEQ multiplex PCR, yet TCRdb's version contains in-frame clones alone and is incomplete. This table has some 80,000 clones, roughly 89% appearing once. Sequencing was performed on CD4+ or CD8+ T cells sorted from blood, taken in a trial of the OX40 agonist ivuxolimab. The source of this sequence is an adult with an advanced solid tumor such as melanoma, head and neck, liver or kidney cancer.

The CDR3: CASSFQSTDTQYF. As DNA, the CDR3 is TGCGCCAGCAGCTTTCAGAGCACAGATACGCAGTATTTT. This chain connects TRBV5-1 to TRBJ2-3; D is ambiguous. CDR1 SGHRS and CDR2 YFSETQ come from the germline V gene. The CDR3 sequence is 13 residues long. The ends were cut back, 2 bases at V and 0 bases at J, with 4 bases in the middle.